One and the same sample provided the 23 T cell receptor beta chains below, sequenced in a study of identical twins. MiXCR, run by TCRdb on the 5' RACE reads, gives a single entry per CDR3 protein. The data hold hundreds of thousands of distinct CDR3 sequences, with about 20% observed a single time. The sample also formed part of further work on T cells expressing NK-cell markers.

The material sequenced was PBMCs. These receptor sequences come from a woman aged 18-30 years in good health.

This chain links TRBV6-5 with TRBJ2-1; no reliable D call. CDR1 and CDR2 (germline): MNHEY, SVGAGI. The CDR3 totals 11 residues. V was trimmed by 4 bases and J by 9 bases, leaving 7 bases between them. CDR3 nucleotide sequence: TGTGCCAGCAGTTCTTACCCTGAGCAGTTCTTC. Translating gives CASSSYPEQFF.

The rearrangement joins TRBV11-1 to TRBJ2-1; 9 bases are a match to TRBD2. Germline trimming cut 7 bases from V and 6 bases from J; bases unmatched to any gene: 10. Germline CDR1 reads SGHAT; CDR2 reads FQDESV (reference sequence). CDR3 length: 15 residues. In nucleotides, the CDR3 is TGTGCCAGCACCAAGGGGCGGGGGGGCCCCAATGAGCAGTTCTTC. Its protein product is CASTKGRGGPNEQFF. Looking up the rest from reference TRBV11-1 and TRBJ2-1 gives the full variable domain: EAEVAQSPRYKITEKSQAVAFWCDPISGHATLYWYRQILGQGPELLVQFQDESVVDDSQLPKDRFSAERLKGVDSTLKIQPAELGDSAMYLCASTKGRGGPNEQFFGPGTRLTVL.

The chain couples TRBV20-1 to TRBJ2-5; D unresolved. CDR3 length: 15 residues. Trimming cost V 6 bases and J 4 bases, with 21 bases left between them. The V gene's germline CDR1 is DFQATT and CDR2 SNEGSKA (reference sequence). CDR3 nucleotides: TGCAGTGCCCCACCCCTAGGAGCCCCGTCAGAGACCCAGTACTTC. Translation: CSAPPLGAPSETQYF.

The CDR3 bases are TGTGCCAGCAGTTACCTCCCCCTCGGGACAGATACGCAGTATTTT. Amino acids: CASSYLPLGTDTQYF. The chain combines TRBV6-5 with TRBJ2-3; no definite D call. V gave up 2 bases and J gave up 3 bases, with 12 bases separating them. Germline CDR1 MNHEY, CDR2 SVGAGI. The CDR3 is 15 residues long.

This clonotype occurred many times. The chain joins TRBV20-1 to TRBJ2-7; either TRBD1 or TRBD2 may supply D (5 bases each). This CDR3 has 12 residues. Trimming cost V 3 bases and J 4 bases, with 10 bases left between them. The germline V gene encodes CDR1 DFQATT and CDR2 SNEGSKA (reference sequence). CDR3 in DNA: TGCAGTGCTAGGGGGGACCAGTACGAGCAGTACTTC. Translated: CSARGDQYEQYF.

The chain links TRBV5-6 to TRBJ2-5, with D uncertain. V lost 4 bases and J 5 bases, leaving 27 bases between the germline ends. CDR1 SGHDT and CDR2 YYEEEE come from the germline V gene. The CDR3 extends over 18 amino acids. CDR3 nucleotides: TGTGCCAGCAGCCCCGGGCCACTCACGGGTGTTCCGTGGGAGACCCAGTACTTC. This gives the protein CASSPGPLTGVPWETQYF.

The gene calls are TRBV6-5 and TRBJ2-5; 9 nucleotides line up with TRBD1. This CDR3 contains 17 residues. The V gene end was trimmed by 0 bases and the J gene end by 4 bases; junction bases not matched to a gene: 9. CDR1 is MNHEY, CDR2 SVGAGI, per germline. CDR3 sequence: CASSYSYRGRWAETQYF. The CDR3 DNA reads TGTGCCAGCAGTTACTCCTACAGGGGGCGATGGGCAGAGACCCAGTACTTC.

V and J are TRBV11-2 and TRBJ2-3, with D uncertain. Trimming shortened V by 3 bases and J by 2 bases, and 6 bases separated the two germline ends. The germline gives CDR1 SGHAT, CDR2 FQNNGV. The CDR3 is made up of 13 amino acids. The CDR3 sequence: CASSLEFTDTQYF. Here the CDR3 DNA reads TGTGCCAGCAGCTTGGAGTTCACAGATACGCAGTATTTT.

The genes are TRBV9 and TRBJ2-1; 7 nucleotides line up with TRBD2. J gave up 7 bases and V 0 bases, and 4 bases lay outside the gene matches. The CDR3 length is 14 residues. Germline V gene lookup returns CDR1 SGDLS and CDR2 YYNGEE. CDR3 DNA: TGTGCCAGCAGCGTAGCGCCAGCGGGAAATGAGCAGTTCTTC. Translated: CASSVAPAGNEQFF.

This clonotype was picked up a small number of times. The V gene is TRBV6-5, the J gene TRBJ1-2; D is uncertain. The CDR3 sequence is 13 residues long. Germline lookup yields CDR1 MNHEY and CDR2 SVGAGI. Trimming left V 2 bases short and J 7 bases short, with 11 bases between. The DNA of the CDR3 is TGTGCCAGCAGTTACACCCAGCTAGCTGGCTACACCTTC. Encoded protein: CASSYTQLAGYTF.

The chain has TRBV6-8 and TRBJ2-1; 11 positions agree with TRBD2. The trim removed 2 bases at V and 5 bases at J, leaving 8 bases unmatched. Germline CDR1 is MNHGY and CDR2 is SAAAGT. The CDR3 runs to 17 residues. The CDR3 nucleotides are TGTGCCAGCAGTTACGAAGACCTAGCGGGAGGAAACAATGAGCAGTTCTTC. Amino acids: CASSYEDLAGGNNEQFF.

The chain combines TRBV7-9 with TRBJ2-5; TRBD1 or TRBD2 may be the D gene (5 bases each). Germline V gene lookup returns CDR1 SEHNR and CDR2 FQNEAQ (reference sequence). This CDR3 has 14 residues. V lost 2 bases to trimming and J lost 5 bases, with 12 bases between them. CDR3 coding DNA: TGTGCCAGCAGCTTAAGGGACGCCGGGGAGACCCAGTACTTC. This codes for CASSLRDAGETQYF.

This clonotype has ten or more counts. This chain joins TRBV12-3 or TRBV12-4 and TRBJ1-2; unclear D gene. Trimming removed 3 bases from V and 3 bases from J, with 5 bases in between. The CDR3 runs to 12 residues. The CDR3 coding sequence is TGTGCCAGCAGTTTCGCCGACTATGGCTACACCTTC. Translation: CASSFADYGYTF.

The gene calls are TRBV5-1 and TRBJ1-6; 10 nucleotides agree with TRBD1. The V and J ends lost 4 bases and 9 bases, in that order; junction bases with no gene match: 7. This CDR3 is 15 amino acids long. Germline values: CDR1 SGHRS, CDR2 YFSETQ. The CDR3 DNA sequence: TGCGCCAGCAGCGGGGGGGGACAGGGGTCTTCACCCCTCCACTTT. Translated: CASSGGGQGSSPLHF.

The chain has TRBV7-9 and TRBJ2-1, with 7 nucleotides matching TRBD2. The CDR3 consists of 16 residues. The germline V gene has CDR1 SEHNR and CDR2 FQNEAQ (reference sequence). Trimming removed 6 bases from V and 3 bases from J; junction bases left unmatched: 11. DNA for the CDR3: TGTGCCAGCAGACCTCTGGCGGGAGCTCTCTACAATGAGCAGTTCTTC. This codes for CASRPLAGALYNEQFF.

This clonotype appeared many times. V gene TRBV10-3 combines with J gene TRBJ2-7; possibly TRBD2 for D (6 bases). The V end lost 2 bases, the J end lost 6 bases, and 17 bases lay between the germline ends. This CDR3 region has 15 residues. CDR1 is ENHRY and CDR2 is SYGVKD in the germline V gene. CDR3 sequence: CAISEGGKVFGEQYF. In DNA form, the CDR3 reads TGTGCCATCAGTGAGGGAGGGAAGGTCTTTGGCGAGCAGTACTTC.

This chain links TRBV20-1 with TRBJ1-1, with 10 positions matching TRBD1. V shed 6 bases and J 4 bases; nucleotides not matched to a gene: 5. Germline assignment: CDR1 DFQATT and CDR2 SNEGSKA (reference sequence). This CDR3 region has 13 residues. The CDR3 loop is CSARQGAGTEAFF. The CDR3 DNA reads TGCAGTGCCAGACAGGGGGCGGGCACTGAAGCTTTCTTT.

The sample holds a few counts of this clonotype. This chain joins TRBV5-1 and TRBJ2-7, with 8 bases lining up with TRBD1. This CDR3 is 15 amino acids long. Per germline, CDR1 SGHRS and CDR2 YFSETQ. With 0 bases clipped from V and 5 bases from J, the junction kept 7 bases outside the gene matches. The CDR3 loop reads CASSLVDRAWDEQYF. CDR3 sequence (DNA): TGCGCCAGCAGCTTGGTGGACAGGGCTTGGGACGAGCAGTACTTC.

This clonotype has a single count. The rearrangement uses TRBV6-1 and TRBJ2-7; 9 bases are shared with TRBD2. The CDR3 totals 14 residues. The V gene's germline CDR1 is MNHNS and CDR2 SASEGT. V lost 4 bases and J lost 4; bases outside the gene matches: 5. CDR3 amino acids: CASSAGLAFYEQYF. The CDR3 bases are TGTGCCAGCAGTGCCGGACTAGCGTTTTACGAGCAGTACTTC.

This clonotype was found a few times. The chain joins TRBV20-1 to TRBJ2-2, with a weak D call TRBD1 (5 bases). This CDR3 region has 13 residues. CDR1 is DFQATT and CDR2 is SNEGSKA in the germline V gene (reference sequence). V lost 3 bases to trimming and J lost 7 bases, with 12 bases between them. CDR3: CSASFGHLGELFF. The CDR3 DNA is TGCAGTGCTAGCTTTGGACATCTCGGGGAGCTGTTTTTT.

Here the CDR3 reads CASSPMLGEETQYF. CDR3 DNA sequence: TGTGCCAGCAGCCCAATGCTGGGGGAAGAGACCCAGTACTTC. The rearrangement links TRBV11-2 to TRBJ2-5, with D perhaps assigned TRBD1 or TRBD2 (5 bases each). Trimming left V 5 bases short and J 3 bases short, with 13 bases between. Germline CDR1 and CDR2: SGHAT and FQNNGV. The CDR3 has 14 residues.

This clonotype was seen a handful of times. J is TRBJ2-7 and V is TRBV6-2 or TRBV6-3; 9 bases align to TRBD2. V was clipped by 6 bases and J by 5 bases; unmatched bases: 5. The CDR3 is made up of 13 amino acids. Germline V gene lookup returns CDR1 MNHEY and CDR2 SVGEGT. The CDR3 nucleotides are TGTGCCAGCAGGCTAGCGGGACTGAACGAGCAGTACTTC. Translation gives CASRLAGLNEQYF.

The CDR3 sequence is CSARRQGAPGELFF. CDR3 in DNA: TGCAGTGCTAGAAGGCAGGGGGCACCCGGGGAGCTGTTTTTT. This chain connects TRBV20-1 to TRBJ2-2; 8 bases are shared with TRBD1. V lost 2 bases to trimming and J lost 6 bases; unmatched junction nucleotides: 5. The CDR3 length is 14 residues. The germline gives CDR1 DFQATT, CDR2 SNEGSKA (reference sequence).